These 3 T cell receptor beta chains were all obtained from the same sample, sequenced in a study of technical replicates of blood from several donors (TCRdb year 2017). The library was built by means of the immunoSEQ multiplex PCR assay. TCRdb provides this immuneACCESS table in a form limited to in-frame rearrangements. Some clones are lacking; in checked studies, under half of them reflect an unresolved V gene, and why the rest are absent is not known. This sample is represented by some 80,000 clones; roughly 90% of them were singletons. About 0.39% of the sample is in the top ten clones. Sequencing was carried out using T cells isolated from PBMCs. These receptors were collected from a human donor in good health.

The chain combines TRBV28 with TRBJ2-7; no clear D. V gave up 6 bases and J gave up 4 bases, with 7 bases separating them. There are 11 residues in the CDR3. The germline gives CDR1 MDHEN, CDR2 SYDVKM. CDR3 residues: CASRLNYEQYF. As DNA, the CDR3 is TGTGCCAGCAGACTGAATTACGAGCAGTACTTC.

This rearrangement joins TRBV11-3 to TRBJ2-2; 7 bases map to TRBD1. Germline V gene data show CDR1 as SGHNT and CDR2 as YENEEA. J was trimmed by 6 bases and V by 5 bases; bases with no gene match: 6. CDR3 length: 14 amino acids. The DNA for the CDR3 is TGTGCCAGCAGCGCACGACAGGGATCCGGGGAGCTGTTTTTT. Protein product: CASSARQGSGELFF. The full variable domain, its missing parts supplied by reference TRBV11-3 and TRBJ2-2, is EAGVVQSPRYKIIEKKQPVAFWCNPISGHNTLYWYLQNLGQGPELLIRYENEEAVDDSQLPKDRFSAERLKGVDSTLKIQPAELGDSAVYLCASSARQGSGELFFGEGSRLTVL.

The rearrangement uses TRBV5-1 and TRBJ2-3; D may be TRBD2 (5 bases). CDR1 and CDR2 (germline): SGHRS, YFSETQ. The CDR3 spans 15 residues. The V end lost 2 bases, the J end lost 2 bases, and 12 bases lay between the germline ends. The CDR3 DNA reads TGCGCCAGCAGCTTCGAAGCGGAATTCACAGATACGCAGTATTTT. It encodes CASSFEAEFTDTQYF.